Sequencing of this TCR beta chain was carried out in a study of cytomegalovirus exposure and HLA in healthy donors. Study overall: As released early, the data held 70 million to 100 million unique TCRs from HLA-typed donors.

The CDR3 sequence is 18 residues long. V lost 3 bases and J lost 2; bases outside the gene matches: 13. Looked up from germline, CDR1 is SGHRS and CDR2 is YFSETQ. On this clone itself: The target antigen is unknown.

Researchers ran the PCR with 60 Vbeta and 13 Jbeta primers. Profiled with immunoSEQ multiplex PCR; TCRdb holds only in-frame clones, not every one. The repertoire includes hundreds of thousands of clones, 78% of them detected once, and around 0.44% sits in the top ten. General observations from the study: Later on, an analysis found that several of the most significant clusters appeared to be linked to common viral pathogens, which included parvovirus B19.

V and J are TRBV5-1 and TRBJ2-3; 9 bases are a match to TRBD1. This TCR was recovered from a boy under 18 in good health and CMV-seronegative. The sequencing sample was made of PBMCs. This CDR3 reads CASSSWVSGQGSTDTQYF. The CDR3, as DNA: TGCGCCAGCAGCTCGTGGGTTTCGGGACAGGGATCCACAGATACGCAGTATTTT.